This TCR beta chain was found in a study of patients and donors after allogeneic stem cell transplantation. Using its own MiXCR run on the RT-PCR reads, TCRdb lists one record per CDR3 protein. The table has 410,000 or so distinct CDR3 sequences, about a sixth seen once. Trimming pared 4 bases from V and 7 bases from J, leaving 7 bases between. This CDR3 is 12 amino acids long. CDR1 is SGHTA and CDR2 is FQGTGA in the germline V gene. The rearrangement links TRBV7-3 to TRBJ2-2; D is uncertain. Sequences were obtained from blood, either unsorted or a sorted T cell fraction (not recorded which). The receptor comes from a human donor who was either an allogeneic HSCT recipient or a stem cell or donor lymphocyte infusion donor (not recorded which). It is not recorded whose cells these are; they may come from a transplant donor. The CDR3 here is CASSSRGGELFF. CDR3 nucleotides: TGTGCCAGCAGCTCTCGTGGCGGGGAGCTGTTTTTT. The complete variable domain, with remaining parts taken from reference TRBV7-3 and TRBJ2-2, reads GAGVSQTPSNKVTEKGKYVELRCDPISGHTALYWYRQSLGQGPEFLIYFQGTGAADDSGLPNDRFFAVRPEGSVSTLKIQRTERGDSAVYLCASSSRGGELFFGEGSRLTVL.